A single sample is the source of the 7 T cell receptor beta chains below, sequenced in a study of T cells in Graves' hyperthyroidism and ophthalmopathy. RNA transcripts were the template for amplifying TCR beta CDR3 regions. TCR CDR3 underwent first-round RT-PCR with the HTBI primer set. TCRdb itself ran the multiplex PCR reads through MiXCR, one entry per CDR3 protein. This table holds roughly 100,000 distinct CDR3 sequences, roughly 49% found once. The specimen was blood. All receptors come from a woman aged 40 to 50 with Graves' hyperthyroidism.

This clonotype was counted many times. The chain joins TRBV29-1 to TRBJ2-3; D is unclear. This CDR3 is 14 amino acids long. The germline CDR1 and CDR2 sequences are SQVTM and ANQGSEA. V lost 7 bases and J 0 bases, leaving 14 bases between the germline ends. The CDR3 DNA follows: TGCAGCGGACTTTCGTGGGTTAGCACAGATACGCAGTATTTT. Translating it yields CSGLSWVSTDTQYF.

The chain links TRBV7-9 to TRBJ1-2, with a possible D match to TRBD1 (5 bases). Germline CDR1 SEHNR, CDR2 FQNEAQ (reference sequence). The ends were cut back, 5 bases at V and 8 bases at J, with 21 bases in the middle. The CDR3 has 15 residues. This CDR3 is CASSQGTSLTDGYTF. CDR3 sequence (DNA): TGTGCCAGCAGCCAAGGGACCTCCCTGACAGACGGCTACACCTTC.

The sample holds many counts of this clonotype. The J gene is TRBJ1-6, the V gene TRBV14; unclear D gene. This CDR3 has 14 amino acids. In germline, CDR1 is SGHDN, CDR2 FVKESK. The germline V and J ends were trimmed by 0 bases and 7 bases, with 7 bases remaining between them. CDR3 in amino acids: CASSQEARNSPLHF. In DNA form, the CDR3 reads TGTGCCAGCAGCCAAGAAGCTAGGAATTCACCCCTCCACTTT.

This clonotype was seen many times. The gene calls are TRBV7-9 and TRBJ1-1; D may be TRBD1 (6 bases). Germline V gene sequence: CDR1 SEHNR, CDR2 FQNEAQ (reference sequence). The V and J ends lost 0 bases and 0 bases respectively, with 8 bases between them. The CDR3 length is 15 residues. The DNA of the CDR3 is TGTGCCAGCAGCTTAGCACAGGGCCTGAACACTGAAGCTTTCTTT. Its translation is CASSLAQGLNTEAFF.

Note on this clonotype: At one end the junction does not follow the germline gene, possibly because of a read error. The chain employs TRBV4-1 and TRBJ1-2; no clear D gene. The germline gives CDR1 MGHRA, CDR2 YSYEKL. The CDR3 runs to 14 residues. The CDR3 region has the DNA TGTGCCAGCAGCGTACCCCACGGGGACTATGGCTACACCTTC. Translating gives CASSVPHGDYGYTF.

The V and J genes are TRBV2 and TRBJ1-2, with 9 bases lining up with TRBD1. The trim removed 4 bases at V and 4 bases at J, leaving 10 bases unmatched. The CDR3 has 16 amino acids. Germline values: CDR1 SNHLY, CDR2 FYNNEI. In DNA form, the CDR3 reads TGTGCCAGCAGTGTCCGGGACAGGGAGAGCCTCTATGGCTACACCTTC. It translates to CASSVRDRESLYGYTF. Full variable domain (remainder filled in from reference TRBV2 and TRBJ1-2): EPEVTQTPSHQVTQMGQEVILRCVPISNHLYFYWYRQILGQKVEFLVSFYNNEISEKSEIFDDQFSVERPDGSNFTLKIRSTKLEDSAMYFCASSVRDRESLYGYTFGSGTRLTVV.

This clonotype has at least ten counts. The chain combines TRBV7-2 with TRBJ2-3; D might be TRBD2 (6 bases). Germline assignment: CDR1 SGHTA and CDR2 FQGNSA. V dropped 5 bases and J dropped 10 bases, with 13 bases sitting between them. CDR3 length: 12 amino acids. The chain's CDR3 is CASSILAGPQYF. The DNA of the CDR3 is TGTGCCAGCAGCATACTAGCAGGGCCGCAGTATTTT.